This T cell receptor (beta chain) stems from a study of T cells in Graves' hyperthyroidism and ophthalmopathy. Study outcomes and limitations: The model foresaw ophthalmopathy a median around 6.4 months prior to onset.

This clonotype came up many times. Its cognate antigen is unknown. Researchers amplified the TCR beta CDR3 regions from RNA transcripts. When the TCR CDR3 underwent first-round RT-PCR, the HTBI primer set was used. TCRdb reanalysed the multiplex PCR reads using MiXCR and keeps one entry per CDR3 protein. The sample includes 530,000 or so distinct CDR3 sequences, around 42% of them seen just once. CDR3 length equals 15 residues. Trimming took 5 bases from V and 0 from J; bases not matched to a gene: 6. Germline loops: CDR1 SGHRS, CDR2 YFSETQ. Sequenced input: peripheral blood or thyroid tissue (not recorded which). The V call is TRBV5-1, the J call TRBJ2-5, with TRBD1 matching 8 bases. This TCR derives from a young woman with Graves' hyperthyroidism. This CDR3 is CASSLGQAHQETQYF. The CDR3 coding sequence is TGCGCCAGCAGTCTGGGACAGGCCCACCAAGAGACCCAGTACTTC. Full variable domain (outside the CDR3, taken from reference TRBV5-1 and TRBJ2-5): KAGVTQTPRYLIKTRGQQVTLSCSPISGHRSVSWYQQTPGQGLQFLFEYFSETQRNKGNFPGRFSGRQFSNSRSEMNVSTLELGDSALYLCASSLGQAHQETQYFGPGTRLLVL.